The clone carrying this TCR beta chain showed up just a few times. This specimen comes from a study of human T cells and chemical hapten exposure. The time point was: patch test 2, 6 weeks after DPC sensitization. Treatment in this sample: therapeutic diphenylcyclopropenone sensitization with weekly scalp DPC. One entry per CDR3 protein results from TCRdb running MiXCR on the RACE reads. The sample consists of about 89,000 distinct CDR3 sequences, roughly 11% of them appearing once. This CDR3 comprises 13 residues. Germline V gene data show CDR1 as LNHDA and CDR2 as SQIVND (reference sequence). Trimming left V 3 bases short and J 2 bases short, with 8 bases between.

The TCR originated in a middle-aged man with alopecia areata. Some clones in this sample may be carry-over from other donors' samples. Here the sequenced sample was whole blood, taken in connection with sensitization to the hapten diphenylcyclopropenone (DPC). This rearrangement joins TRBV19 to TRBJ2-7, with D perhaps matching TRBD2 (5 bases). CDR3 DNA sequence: TGTGCCAGTAGTATGGGCGGGCCCTACGAGCAGTACTTC. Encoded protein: CASSMGGPYEQYF.